This T cell receptor beta chain was sequenced for a study of blood T cells in healthy people across ages. Overall study results and limits: Age showed a roughly linear inverse relationship with TCR beta diversity per million T cells. In these data, TCR beta diversity tracked strongly with naive T cell percentage.

The CDR3 is 12 residues long. Germline loops: CDR1 MNHEY, CDR2 SVGEGT. Trimming cost V 6 bases and J 6 bases, with 11 bases left between them. The authors ran a second PCR of about 6 to 11 cycles using a sample-barcoded 5' primer and a J-beta primer mix. Unique molecular identifiers of 12 random nucleotides labeled each cDNA. TCRdb reprocessed the 5' RACE reads via MiXCR and lists one record per CDR3 protein. This repertoire shows approximately 1.5 million distinct CDR3 sequences, less than 45% found once; its top ten account for about 4.1%. Of note for this clonotype: The target antigen is unknown.

Sequenced: blood. This sequence was found in a woman aged 18-29 years in good health. V gene TRBV6-2 or TRBV6-3 combines with J gene TRBJ2-5; D not certain. This CDR3 reads CASSPGLKTQYF. The CDR3 DNA reads as TGTGCCAGCAGCCCTGGGCTGAAGACCCAGTACTTC.